A selection of T cell receptor beta chains follows, all from one sample in a study of spatial heterogeneity in lung cancer. TCRdb redid the calling of the 5' RACE reads with MiXCR, one entry per CDR3 protein. The sample yields some 50,000 distinct CDR3 sequences, 7.5% to 9% seen once. The sample consisted of PBMCs, taken at surgery. These TCRs come from a female donor with early-stage non-small cell lung cancer. Each CDR3 is given with its conserved first and last residue. D genes are given only for firm matches. The size field is filled for only some rows; it gives once, few, many or a size class.

clone size	D gene	J gene	V gene	CDR3 protein	CDR3 DNA
few	NA	TRBJ1-4	TRBV7-2	CASTPRGLGEKLFF	TGTGCCAGCACCCCCCGCGGGTTGGGGGAAAAACTGTTTTTT
many	NA	TRBJ2-7	TRBV7-2	CASSLEGLGYEQYF	TGTGCCAGCAGCTTAGAGGGGTTAGGCTACGAGCAGTACTTC
NA	NA	TRBJ2-1	TRBV20-1	CSARAGSGTYNEQFF	TGCAGTGCTAGAGCCGGGTCCGGGACTTACAATGAGCAGTTCTTC
few	TRBD2	TRBJ2-3	TRBV7-2	CASSFPSGGVADTQYF	TGTGCCAGCAGCTTCCCTAGCGGGGGGGTTGCAGATACGCAGTATTTT
many	NA	TRBJ2-1	TRBV7-8	CASSLGGSQFF	TGTGCCAGCAGCTTAGGAGGTTCACAGTTCTTC
many	TRBD1	TRBJ2-2	TRBV20-1	CSAPQAGQGLGTGELFF	TGCAGTGCTCCCCAGGCGGGACAGGGTCTAGGCACCGGGGAGCTGTTTTTT
many	TRBD2	TRBJ2-1	TRBV7-7	CASSPFLGGSSYNEQFF	TGTGCCAGCAGCCCCTTTCTCGGCGGGAGCTCCTACAATGAGCAGTTCTTC
NA	TRBD1	TRBJ2-1	TRBV19	CASSITGGQDSYNEQFF	TGTGCCAGTAGTATCACCGGGGGACAGGACTCCTACAATGAGCAGTTCTTC
NA	NA	TRBJ1-2	TRBV5-4	CASSLWPNLYGYTF	TGTGCCAGCAGCTTGTGGCCAAACTTATATGGCTACACCTTC
few	NA	TRBJ2-7	TRBV30	CAFGRGAEQYF	TGTGCCTTCGGCAGGGGGGCCGAGCAGTACTTC